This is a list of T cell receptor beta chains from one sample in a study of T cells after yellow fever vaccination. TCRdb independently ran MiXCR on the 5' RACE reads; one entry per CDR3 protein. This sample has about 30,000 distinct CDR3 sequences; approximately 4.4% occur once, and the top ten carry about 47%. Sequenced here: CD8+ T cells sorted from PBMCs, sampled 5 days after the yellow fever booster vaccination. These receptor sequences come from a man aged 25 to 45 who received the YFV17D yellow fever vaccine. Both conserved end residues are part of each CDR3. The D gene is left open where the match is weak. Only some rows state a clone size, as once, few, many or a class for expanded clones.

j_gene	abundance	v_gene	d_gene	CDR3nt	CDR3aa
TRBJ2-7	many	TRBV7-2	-	TGTGCCAGCAGCTCGCCGGGACTCACCTACGAGCAGTACTTC	CASSSPGLTYEQYF
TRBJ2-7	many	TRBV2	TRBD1	TGTGCCAGCATTACAGGGGGAAATGAGCAGTACTTC	CASITGGNEQYF
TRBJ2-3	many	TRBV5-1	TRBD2	TGCGCCAGCAGCTTGGTTTCTAGCGGGAGTACTCATACGCAGTATTTT	CASSLVSSGSTHTQYF
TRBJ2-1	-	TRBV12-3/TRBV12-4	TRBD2	TGTGCCCTCAGTTTAGAACTAGCGGGCTTGGGGGACCTTTACAATGAGCAGTTCTTC	CALSLELAGLGDLYNEQFF
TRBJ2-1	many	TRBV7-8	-	TGTGCCAGCAGCTCCCCACCTTACAATGAGCAGTTCTTC	CASSSPPYNEQFF
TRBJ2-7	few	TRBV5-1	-	TGCGCCAGCAGCCCGGCGGCCGCCCTCGAGCAGTACTTC	CASSPAAALEQYF
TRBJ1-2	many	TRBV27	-	TGTGCCAGCAGTTTATCTCTGTTCGCGGACTATGGCTACACCTTC	CASSLSLFADYGYTF
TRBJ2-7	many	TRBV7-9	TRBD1	TGTGCAGTGAGAGAGGGGGCGGACGAGCAGTACTTC	CAVREGADEQYF
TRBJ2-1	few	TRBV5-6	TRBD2	TGTGCCAGCAGCACCGGGACTAGCGGGTACCACAATGAGCAGTTCTTC	CASSTGTSGYHNEQFF
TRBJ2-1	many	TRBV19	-	TGTGCCAGTAGTGACGGTTACAATGAGCAGTTCTTC	CASSDGYNEQFF
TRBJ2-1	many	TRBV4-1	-	TGCGCCAGCAGCCTCACGACGACTAATGAGCAGTTCTTC	CASSLTTTNEQFF
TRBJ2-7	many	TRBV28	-	TGTGCCAGCAGATGGGGAGGTGGCTACGAGCAGTACTTC	CASRWGGGYEQYF
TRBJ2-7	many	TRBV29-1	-	TGCAGCGTAGTTGGTGTGGGACTTTACGAGCAGTACTTC	CSVVGVGLYEQYF
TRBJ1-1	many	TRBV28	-	TGTGCCAGCATTACCCCGCGCAGGGACACCGAAGCTTTCTTT	CASITPRRDTEAFF
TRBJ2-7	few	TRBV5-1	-	TGCGCCAGCAGCGGGACTTCTTTCTACGAGCAGTACTTC	CASSGTSFYEQYF
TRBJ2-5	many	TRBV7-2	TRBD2	TGTGCCAGCGGGACTAGCGGGACCCAAGAGACCCAGTACTTC	CASGTSGTQETQYF
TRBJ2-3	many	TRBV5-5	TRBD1	TGTGCCAGCAGCTTGAAGGCAGGACAGGGTTTAGATACGCAGTATTTT	CASSLKAGQGLDTQYF
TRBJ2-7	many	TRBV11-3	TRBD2	TGTGCCAGCAGCACTAGCGGGAGGTACCACGAGCAGTACTTC	CASSTSGRYHEQYF
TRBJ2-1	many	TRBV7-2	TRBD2	TGTGCCAGCGCCTTAGCGGGAGGGGGCTACAATGAGCAGTTCTTC	CASALAGGGYNEQFF
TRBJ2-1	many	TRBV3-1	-	TGTGCCAGCAGCCAATCCCCTCAGATGGATGAGCAGTTCTTC	CASSQSPQMDEQFF
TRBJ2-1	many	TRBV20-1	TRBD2	TGCAGTGCATCGGGACTAGCGCGGGATCGGTTCTTC	CSASGLARDRFF
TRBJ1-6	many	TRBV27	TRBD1	TGTGCCAGCAGCCCCCTTTTCCGGGACAGCCATAATTCACCCCTCCACTTT	CASSPLFRDSHNSPLHF
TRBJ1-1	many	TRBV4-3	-	TGCGCCAGCAGCCAAGATGGGGTGGCCACTGAAGCTTTCTTT	CASSQDGVATEAFF
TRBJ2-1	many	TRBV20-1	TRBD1	TGCAGTGCTAGGGACGGACAGGGGGCCTACAATGAGCAGTTCTTC	CSARDGQGAYNEQFF
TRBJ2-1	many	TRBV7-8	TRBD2	TGTGCCAGCAGCTTTAGACTAGCGGGAGAGGAGCAGTTCTTC	CASSFRLAGEEQFF
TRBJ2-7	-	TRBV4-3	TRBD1	TGCGCCAGCAGCCCAACAGGGGGCGGGTACGAGCAGTACTTC	CASSPTGGGYEQYF
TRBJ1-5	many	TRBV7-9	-	TGTGCCAGCAGCTTCGAGGGGTTAGACGATCAGCCCCAGCATTTT	CASSFEGLDDQPQHF
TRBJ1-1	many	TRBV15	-	TGTGCCACCAGCTCCGAAAGGGGGGCGGTAGGGGCATCAGCTTTCTTT	CATSSERGAVGASAFF
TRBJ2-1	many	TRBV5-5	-	TGTGCCAGCAGCTTGCCAGGGACCAATGAGCAGTTCTTC	CASSLPGTNEQFF
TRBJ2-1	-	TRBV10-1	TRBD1	TGCGCCAGCAGTGAAGGACAGGATTCCTACAATGAGCAGTTCTTC	CASSEGQDSYNEQFF
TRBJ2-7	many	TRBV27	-	TGTGCCAGCATCGGCAGTAGGGACTACGAGCAGTACTTC	CASIGSRDYEQYF
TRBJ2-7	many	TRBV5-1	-	TGCGCCAGCAGTACCGGGGGCAACTCCTACGAGCAGTACTTC	CASSTGGNSYEQYF
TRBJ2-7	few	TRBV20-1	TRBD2	TGCTGTGCTAGAGATTACACAGCGGGAGACGGGAGGACTTCCTACGAGCAGTACTTC	CCARDYTAGDGRTSYEQYF
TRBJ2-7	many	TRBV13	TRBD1	TGTGCCAGCAGCCCCCGGGACAGGGGAACCTACGAGCAGTACTTC	CASSPRDRGTYEQYF
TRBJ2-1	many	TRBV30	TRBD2	TGTGCCTGGTCAAGGGCGGGAGACGATGAGCAGTTCTTC	CAWSRAGDDEQFF
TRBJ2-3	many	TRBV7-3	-	TGTGCCAGCAGCTCCCGGGGCGGGTCTAGCACAGATACGCAGTATTTT	CASSSRGGSSTDTQYF
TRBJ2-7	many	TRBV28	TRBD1	TGTGCCAGCAGTCCCACCGGGACAGGCGCCTACGAGCAGTACTTC	CASSPTGTGAYEQYF
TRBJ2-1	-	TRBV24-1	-	TGTGCCACCAGTCAAGCTCCCTACAATGAGCAGTTCTTC	CATSQAPYNEQFF
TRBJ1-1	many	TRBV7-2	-	TGTGCCAGCAGCTTATCGCTCGGGGGGTACACTGAAGCTTTCTTT	CASSLSLGGYTEAFF
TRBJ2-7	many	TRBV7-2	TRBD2	TGTGCCAGCAGTTCCCGACTAGCTTCCTACGAGCAGTACTTC	CASSSRLASYEQYF
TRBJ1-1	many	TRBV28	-	TGTGCCAGCAGTCCACTGAACACTGAAGCTTTCTTT	CASSPLNTEAFF
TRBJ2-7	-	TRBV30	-	TGTGCCTGGAGTGTGTCGGTGAGCTCCTACGAGCAGTACTTC	CAWSVSVSSYEQYF
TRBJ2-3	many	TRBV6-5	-	TGTGCCAGCAGTTACGAGGCTAGCGGCACAGATACGCAGTATTTT	CASSYEASGTDTQYF
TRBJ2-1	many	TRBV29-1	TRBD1	TGCAGCGTGGGGACAGGGGGGCACAATGAGCAGTTCTTC	CSVGTGGHNEQFF
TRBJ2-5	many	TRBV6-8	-	TGTGCCAGCAGTTACTCGAGTTCGCGGGGAGAGACCCAGTACTTC	CASSYSSSRGETQYF
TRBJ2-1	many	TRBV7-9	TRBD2	TGTGCCAGCAGCACCGCTAGCGGGAGGTACAATGAGCAGTTCTTC	CASSTASGRYNEQFF
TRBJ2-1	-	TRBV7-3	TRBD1	TGTGCCAGCAGCTTATCAGGGGGCCACAATGAGCAGTTCTTC	CASSLSGGHNEQFF
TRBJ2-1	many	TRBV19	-	TGTGCCAGTATCGGTACCTACAATGAGCAGTTCTTC	CASIGTYNEQFF
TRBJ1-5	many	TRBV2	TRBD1	TGTGCCAGCAGAGCTGACAGGGACAATCAGCCCCAGCATTTT	CASRADRDNQPQHF
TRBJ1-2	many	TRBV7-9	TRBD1	TGTGCCAGCAGCTTAGTTGGGACAGCCAATGGCTACACCTTC	CASSLVGTANGYTF
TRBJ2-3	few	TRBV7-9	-	TGTGCCAGCAGCTTCCCCTATACGCAGTATTTT	CASSFPYTQYF
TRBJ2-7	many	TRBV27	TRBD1	TGTGCCAGCAGTTTAGGGCCAGGGGGCGGTGAGCAGTACTTC	CASSLGPGGGEQYF
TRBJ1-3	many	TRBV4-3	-	TGCGCCAGCAGCCAAGATCCAGGGGCTGGCGGAAACACCATATATTTT	CASSQDPGAGGNTIYF
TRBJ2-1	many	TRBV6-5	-	TGTGCCAGCAGTTTCATCAATGAGCAGTTCTTC	CASSFINEQFF
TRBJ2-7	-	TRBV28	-	TGTGCGAGCATATCTGGGGGACGCGGTGAGCAGTACTTC	CASISGGRGEQYF
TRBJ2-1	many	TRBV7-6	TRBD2	TGTGCCAGCAGCTTAGTAGCGGGCCTCGGGTACAATGAGCAGTTCTTC	CASSLVAGLGYNEQFF